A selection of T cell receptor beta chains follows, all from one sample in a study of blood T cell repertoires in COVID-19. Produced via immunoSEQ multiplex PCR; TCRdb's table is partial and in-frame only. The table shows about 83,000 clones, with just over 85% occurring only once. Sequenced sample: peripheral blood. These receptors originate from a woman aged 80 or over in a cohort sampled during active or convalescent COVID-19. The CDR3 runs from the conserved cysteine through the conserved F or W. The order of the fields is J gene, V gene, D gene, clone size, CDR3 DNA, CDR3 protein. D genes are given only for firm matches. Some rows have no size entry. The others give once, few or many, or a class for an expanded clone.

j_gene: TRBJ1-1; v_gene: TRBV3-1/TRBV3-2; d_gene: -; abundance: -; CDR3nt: TGTGCCAGCAGAAGCACGGGGAGAAGGACTGAAGCTTTCTTT; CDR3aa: CASRSTGRRTEAFF
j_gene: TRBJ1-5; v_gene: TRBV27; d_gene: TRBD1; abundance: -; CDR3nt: TGTGCCAGCAGTGGGGGGACAGCGGCAGGTCAGCCCCAGCATTTT; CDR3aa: CASSGGTAAGQPQHF
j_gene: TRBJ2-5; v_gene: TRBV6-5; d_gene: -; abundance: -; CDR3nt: TGTGCCAGCAGTTACACGGGGGTAGAGACCCAGTACTTC; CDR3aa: CASSYTGVETQYF
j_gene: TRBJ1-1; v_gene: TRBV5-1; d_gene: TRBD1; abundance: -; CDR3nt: TGCGCCAGCAGCTTGGAAGACAGGGGTCACACTGAAGCTTTCTTT; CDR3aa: CASSLEDRGHTEAFF
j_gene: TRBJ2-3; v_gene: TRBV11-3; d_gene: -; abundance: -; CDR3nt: TGTGCCAGCAGCTCTCCTAGGGAGTCAGATACGCAGTATTTT; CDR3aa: CASSSPRESDTQYF
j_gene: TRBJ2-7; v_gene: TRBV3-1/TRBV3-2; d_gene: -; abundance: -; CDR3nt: TGTGCCAGCAGCCAGGTCCAGCGAGCCTACGAGCAGTACTTC; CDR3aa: CASSQVQRAYEQYF
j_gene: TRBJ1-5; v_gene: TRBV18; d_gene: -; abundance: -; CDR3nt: TGTGCCAGCTCACCTCCTGGCTCGAGCAATCAGCCCCAGCATTTT; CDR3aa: CASSPPGSSNQPQHF
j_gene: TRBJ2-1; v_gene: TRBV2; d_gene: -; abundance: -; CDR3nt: TGTGCCAGCAGGAGGCGGGACTCGCTCGGGTACAATGAGCAGTTCTTC; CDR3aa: CASRRRDSLGYNEQFF
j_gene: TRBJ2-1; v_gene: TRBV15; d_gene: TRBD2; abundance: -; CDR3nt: TGTGCCACCAGCAGAGACGGAATAGCGGGCAGCTCCTACAATGAGCAGTTCTTC; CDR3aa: CATSRDGIAGSSYNEQFF
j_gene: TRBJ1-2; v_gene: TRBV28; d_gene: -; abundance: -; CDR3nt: TGTGCCAGCAGTTTACCCCCCGGGGGAGTGGCGGGCTACACCTTC; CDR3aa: CASSLPPGGVAGYTF
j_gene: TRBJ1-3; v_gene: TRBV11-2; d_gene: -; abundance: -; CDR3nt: TGTGCCAGCAGCTTTGGTCGGGGGGCTGCTGGAAACACCATATATTTT; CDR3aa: CASSFGRGAAGNTIYF
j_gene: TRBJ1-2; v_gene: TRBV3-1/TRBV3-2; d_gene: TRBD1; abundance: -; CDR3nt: TGTGCCAGCAGCCAAGAGGCCAGGGGGTGGTATGGCTACACCTTC; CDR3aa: CASSQEARGWYGYTF
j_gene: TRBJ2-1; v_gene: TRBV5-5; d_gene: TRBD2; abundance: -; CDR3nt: TGTGCCAGCAGCTTGGAGGGGGGGACTAGCGGAATTGGCTCCTACAATGAGCAGTTCTTC; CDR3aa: CASSLEGGTSGIGSYNEQFF
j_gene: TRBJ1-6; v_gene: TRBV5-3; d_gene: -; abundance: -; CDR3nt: TGTGCCAGAGGGCGGAGGACCGAATCCAACTCCTATAATTCACCCCTCCACTTT; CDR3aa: CARGRRTESNSYNSPLHF
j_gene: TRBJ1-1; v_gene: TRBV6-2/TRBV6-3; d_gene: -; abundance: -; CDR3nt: TGTGCCAGCAGCACGGGGAACACTGAAGCTTTCTTT; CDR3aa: CASSTGNTEAFF
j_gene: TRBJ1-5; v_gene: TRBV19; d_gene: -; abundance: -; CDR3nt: TGTGCCAGTAGTATAGGGCTTCTTTCGGGTTTAAATCAGCCCCAGCATTTT; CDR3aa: CASSIGLLSGLNQPQHF
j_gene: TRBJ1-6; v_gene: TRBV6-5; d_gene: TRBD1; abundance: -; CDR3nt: TGTGCCAGCAGGCCGACAGGGGCCGGTAATTCACCCCTCCACTTT; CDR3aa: CASRPTGAGNSPLHF
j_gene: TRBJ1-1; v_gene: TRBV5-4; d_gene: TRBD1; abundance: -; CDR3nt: TGTGCCAGCAGCTTGGGCCGCCCCAGTGGGACAGGGAACACTGAAGCTTTCTTT; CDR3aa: CASSLGRPSGTGNTEAFF
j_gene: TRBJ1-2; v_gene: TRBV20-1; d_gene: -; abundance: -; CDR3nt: TGCAGTGCTAGTGAGCAGGGGAGCGGGAAAGGCTACACCTTC; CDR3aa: CSASEQGSGKGYTF
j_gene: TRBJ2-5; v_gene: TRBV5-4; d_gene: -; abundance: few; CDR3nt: TGTGCCAGCAGCTTGGGAGGCAGCCAAGAGACCCAGTACTTC; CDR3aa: CASSLGGSQETQYF
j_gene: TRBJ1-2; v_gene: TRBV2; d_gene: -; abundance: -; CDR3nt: TGTGCCAGCACCGGACAGTCTAACTATGGCTACACCTTC; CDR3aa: CASTGQSNYGYTF
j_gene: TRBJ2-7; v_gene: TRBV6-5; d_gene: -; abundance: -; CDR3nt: TGTGCCAGCAGCGGGACTTATATTAGGGAGCAGTACTTC; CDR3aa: CASSGTYIREQYF
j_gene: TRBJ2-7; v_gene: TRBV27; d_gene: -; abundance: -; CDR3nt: TGTGCCAGCAGTTTAAGTGGGGCGTCCGCCTCCTACGAGCAGTACTTC; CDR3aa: CASSLSGASASYEQYF
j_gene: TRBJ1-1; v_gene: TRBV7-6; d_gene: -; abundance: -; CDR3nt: TGTGCCAGCAGCTTAGGATGGCCGAACACTGAAGCTTTCTTT; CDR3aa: CASSLGWPNTEAFF
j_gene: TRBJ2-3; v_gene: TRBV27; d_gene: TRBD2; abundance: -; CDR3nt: TGTGCCAGCAGTTTATTGGGGACTAGCGGAACAGATACGCAGTATTTT; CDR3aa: CASSLLGTSGTDTQYF
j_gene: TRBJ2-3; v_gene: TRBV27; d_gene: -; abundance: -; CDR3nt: TGTGCCAGCAGTTTATCGGTGGGAGGGGGGACAGATACGCAGTATTTT; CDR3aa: CASSLSVGGGTDTQYF
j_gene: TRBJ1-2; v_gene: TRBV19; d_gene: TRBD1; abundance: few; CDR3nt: TGTGCCAGTAGTACCCCCGGACAGGAACTATATGGCTACACCTTC; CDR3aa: CASSTPGQELYGYTF
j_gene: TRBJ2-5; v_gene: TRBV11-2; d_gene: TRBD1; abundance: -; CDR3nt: TGTGCCAGCAGCTTAGGGTCTACAGGGGCCGTGACCCAGTACTTC; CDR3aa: CASSLGSTGAVTQYF
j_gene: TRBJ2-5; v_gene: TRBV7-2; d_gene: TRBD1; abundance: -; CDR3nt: TGTGCCAGCAGCTCCACCTCGGGACAGCAAGAGACCCAGTACTTC; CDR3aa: CASSSTSGQQETQYF
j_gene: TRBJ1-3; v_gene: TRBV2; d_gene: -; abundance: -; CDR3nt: TGTGCCAGCAGTGGGCACCGGGGAGAGGGAAACACCATATATTTT; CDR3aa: CASSGHRGEGNTIYF
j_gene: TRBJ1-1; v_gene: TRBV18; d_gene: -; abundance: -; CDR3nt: TGTGCCAGCTCACCATTGAGACAAATGAACACTGAAGCTTTCTTT; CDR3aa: CASSPLRQMNTEAFF
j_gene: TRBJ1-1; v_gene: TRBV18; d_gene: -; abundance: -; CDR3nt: TGTGCCAGCTTCATTACAGGGATGAACACTGAAGCTTTCTTT; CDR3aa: CASFITGMNTEAFF
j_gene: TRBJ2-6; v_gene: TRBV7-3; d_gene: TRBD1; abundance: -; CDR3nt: TGTGCCAGCAGCTTTGTTGGGACAGGAGTCTCTGGGGCCAACGTCCTGACTTTC; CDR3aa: CASSFVGTGVSGANVLTF
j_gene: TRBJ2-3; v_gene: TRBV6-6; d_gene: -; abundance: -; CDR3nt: TGTGCCAGCAGTTACGGCGGTAGCGAGGGCACAGATACGCAGTATTTT; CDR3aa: CASSYGGSEGTDTQYF
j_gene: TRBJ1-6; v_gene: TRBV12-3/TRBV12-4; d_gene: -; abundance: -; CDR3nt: TGTGCCAGCAGTAGAGCGGTCTTACCCCTCCACTTT; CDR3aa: CASSRAVLPLHF
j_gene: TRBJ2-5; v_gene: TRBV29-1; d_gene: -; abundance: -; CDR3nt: TGCAGCGTTAATGGAATAGCGGCAGGGGAGACCCAGTACTTC; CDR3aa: CSVNGIAAGETQYF
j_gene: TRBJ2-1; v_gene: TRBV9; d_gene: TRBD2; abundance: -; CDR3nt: TGTGCCAGCAGCGTGTCTCCGGGACTAGCGGATGAGCAGTTCTTC; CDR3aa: CASSVSPGLADEQFF
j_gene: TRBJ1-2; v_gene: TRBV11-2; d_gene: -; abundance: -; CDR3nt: TGTGCCAGCAGCCTCAGGGGCGATCCCTATGGCTACACCTTC; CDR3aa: CASSLRGDPYGYTF
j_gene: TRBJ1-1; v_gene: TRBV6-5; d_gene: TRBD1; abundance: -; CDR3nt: TGTGCCACGGTTCGGGACAGGGCGACCACTGAAGCTTTCTTT; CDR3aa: CATVRDRATTEAFF
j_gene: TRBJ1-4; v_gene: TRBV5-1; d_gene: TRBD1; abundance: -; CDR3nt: TGCGCCAGCAGTTTTGGGGGACAGACCTCAGACAATGAAAAACTGTTTTTT; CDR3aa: CASSFGGQTSDNEKLFF
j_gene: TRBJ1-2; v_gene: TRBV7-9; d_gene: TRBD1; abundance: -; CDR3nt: TGTGCCAGCAGCTCCCGGACAGGTGGTGGCTACACCTTC; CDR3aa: CASSSRTGGGYTF
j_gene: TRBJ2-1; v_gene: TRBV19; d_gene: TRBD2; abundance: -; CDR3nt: TGTGCCAGTAGTGCCCGGGGGAGCGGGAGGGCCAATGAGCAGTTCTTC; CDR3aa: CASSARGSGRANEQFF
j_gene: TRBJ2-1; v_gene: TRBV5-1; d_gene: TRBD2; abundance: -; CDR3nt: TGCGCCAGCAGCTTGTCCCTAGCGGGAGCCCGCTCCTACAATGAGCAGTTCTTC; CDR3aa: CASSLSLAGARSYNEQFF
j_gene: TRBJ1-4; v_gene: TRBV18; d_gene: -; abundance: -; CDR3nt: TGTGCCAGCTCACCAGGGGGGATGCGCGAAAAACTGTTTTTT; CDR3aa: CASSPGGMREKLFF
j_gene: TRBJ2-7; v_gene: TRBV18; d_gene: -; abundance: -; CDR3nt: TGTGCCAGCTCACAGGGGGTCCGAACCTACGAGCAGTACTTC; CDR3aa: CASSQGVRTYEQYF